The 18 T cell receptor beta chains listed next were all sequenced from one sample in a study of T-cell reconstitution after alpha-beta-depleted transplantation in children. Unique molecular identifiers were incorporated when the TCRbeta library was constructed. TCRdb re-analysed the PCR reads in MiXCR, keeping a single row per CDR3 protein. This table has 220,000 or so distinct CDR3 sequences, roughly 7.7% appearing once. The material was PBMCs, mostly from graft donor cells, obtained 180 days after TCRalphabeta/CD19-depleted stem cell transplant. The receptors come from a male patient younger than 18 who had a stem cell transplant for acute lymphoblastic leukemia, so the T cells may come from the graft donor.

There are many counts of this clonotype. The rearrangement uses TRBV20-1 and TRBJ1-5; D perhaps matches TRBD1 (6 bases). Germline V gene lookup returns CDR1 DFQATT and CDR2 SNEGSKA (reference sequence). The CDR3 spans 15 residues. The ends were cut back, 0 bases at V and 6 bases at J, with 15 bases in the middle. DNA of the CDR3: TGCAGTGCTAGAGATAGGGGGGGCTGGAGTCAGCCCCAGCATTTT. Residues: CSARDRGGWSQPQHF.

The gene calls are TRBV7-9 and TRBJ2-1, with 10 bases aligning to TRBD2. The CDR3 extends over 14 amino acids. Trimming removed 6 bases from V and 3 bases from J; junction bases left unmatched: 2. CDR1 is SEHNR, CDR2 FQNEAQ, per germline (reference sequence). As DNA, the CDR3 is TGTGCCAGCAGGCCTAGCGGGAGCTACAATGAGCAGTTCTTC. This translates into CASRPSGSYNEQFF.

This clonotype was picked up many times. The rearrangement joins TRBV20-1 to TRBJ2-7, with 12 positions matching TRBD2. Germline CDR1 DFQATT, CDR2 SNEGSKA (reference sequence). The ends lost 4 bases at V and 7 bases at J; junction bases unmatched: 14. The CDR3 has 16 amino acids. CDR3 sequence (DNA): TGCAGTGCTATCACGCCTAGCGGGAGGGCCCCCAAGGAGCAGTACTTC. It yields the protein CSAITPSGRAPKEQYF.

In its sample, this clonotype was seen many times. CDR3 in amino acids: CASSFHWGQGYYEQYF. The CDR3 DNA reads TGTGCCAGCAGCTTCCATTGGGGACAGGGATACTACGAGCAGTACTTC. The V and J genes are TRBV27 and TRBJ2-7; 9 nucleotides match TRBD1. V shed 6 bases, J shed 3 bases, and the junction held 12 bases outside the gene matches. CDR3 length: 16 residues. CDR1 MNHEY and CDR2 SMNVEV come from the germline V gene (reference sequence).

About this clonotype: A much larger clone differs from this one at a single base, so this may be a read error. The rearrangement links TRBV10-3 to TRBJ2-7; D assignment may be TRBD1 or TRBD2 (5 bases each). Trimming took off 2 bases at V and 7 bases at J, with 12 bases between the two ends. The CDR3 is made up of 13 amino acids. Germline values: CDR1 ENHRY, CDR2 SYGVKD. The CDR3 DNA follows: TGTGCCATCAGTGAGCAGCTGGGGGAAGAGCAGTACTTC. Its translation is CAISEQLGEEQYF.

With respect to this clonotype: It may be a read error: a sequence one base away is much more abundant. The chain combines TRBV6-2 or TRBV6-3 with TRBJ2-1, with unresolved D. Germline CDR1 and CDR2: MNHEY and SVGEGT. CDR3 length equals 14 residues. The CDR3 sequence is CASRYPRTYNEQFF. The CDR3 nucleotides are TGTGCCAGCCGTTACCCCCGGACCTACAATGAGCAGTTCTTC.

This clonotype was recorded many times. CDR3 bases: TGCGCCAGCAGCCCTGCTAGCGGCCAGATCGAGCAGTACTTC. Its translation: CASSPASGQIEQYF. V is TRBV5-1 and J is TRBJ2-7; 7 bases agree with TRBD2. This CDR3 contains 14 residues. The V gene end was trimmed by 4 bases and the J gene end by 6 bases; junction bases not matched to a gene: 10. CDR1 is SGHRS and CDR2 is YFSETQ in the germline V gene.

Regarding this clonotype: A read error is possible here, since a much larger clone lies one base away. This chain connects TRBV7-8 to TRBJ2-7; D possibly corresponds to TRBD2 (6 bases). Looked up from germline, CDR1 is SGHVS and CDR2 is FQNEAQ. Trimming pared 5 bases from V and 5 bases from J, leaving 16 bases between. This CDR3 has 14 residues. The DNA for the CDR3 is TGTGCCAGCAGCCTTATGTTGGGGGGTCACGAGCAGTACTTC. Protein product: CASSLMLGGHEQYF.

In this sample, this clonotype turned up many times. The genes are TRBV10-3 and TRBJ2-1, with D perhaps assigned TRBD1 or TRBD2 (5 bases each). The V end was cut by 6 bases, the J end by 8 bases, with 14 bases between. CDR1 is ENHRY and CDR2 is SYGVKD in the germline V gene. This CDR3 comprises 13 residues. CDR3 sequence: CAIRSWDGDEQFF. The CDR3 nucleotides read TGTGCCATCAGGTCATGGGACGGGGATGAGCAGTTCTTC.

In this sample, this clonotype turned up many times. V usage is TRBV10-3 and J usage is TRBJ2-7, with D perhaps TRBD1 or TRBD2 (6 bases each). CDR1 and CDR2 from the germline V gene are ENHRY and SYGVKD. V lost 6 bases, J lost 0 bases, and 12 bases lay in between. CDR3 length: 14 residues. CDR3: CAISGGLFSYEQYF. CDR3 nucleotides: TGTGCCATCAGCGGGGGCCTGTTCTCCTACGAGCAGTACTTC.

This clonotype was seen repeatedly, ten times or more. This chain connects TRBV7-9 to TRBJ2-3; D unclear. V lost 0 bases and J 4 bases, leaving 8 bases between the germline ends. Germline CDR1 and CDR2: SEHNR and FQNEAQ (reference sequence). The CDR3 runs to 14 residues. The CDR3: CASSLAMAADTQYF. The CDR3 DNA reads TGTGCCAGCAGCTTAGCGATGGCCGCAGATACGCAGTATTTT.

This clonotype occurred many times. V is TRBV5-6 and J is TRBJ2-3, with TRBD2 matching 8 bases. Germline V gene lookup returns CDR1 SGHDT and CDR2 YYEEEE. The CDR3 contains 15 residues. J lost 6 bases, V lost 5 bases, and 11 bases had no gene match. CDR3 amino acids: CASRYRGLAWDTQYF. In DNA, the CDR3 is TGTGCCAGCAGATACCGTGGACTAGCTTGGGATACGCAGTATTTT.

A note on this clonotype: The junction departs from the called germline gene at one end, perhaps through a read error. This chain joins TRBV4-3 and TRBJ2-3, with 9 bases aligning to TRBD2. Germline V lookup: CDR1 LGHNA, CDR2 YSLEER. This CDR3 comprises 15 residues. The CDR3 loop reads CASSQEGTSTNTQYF. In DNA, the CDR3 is TGCGCCAGCAGCCAAGAAGGGACTAGCACAAATACGCAGTATTTT.

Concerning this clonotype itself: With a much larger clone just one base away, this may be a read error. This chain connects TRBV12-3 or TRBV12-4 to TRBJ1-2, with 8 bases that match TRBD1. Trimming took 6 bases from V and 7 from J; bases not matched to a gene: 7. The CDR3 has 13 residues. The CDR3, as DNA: TGTGCCAGCAGCTCGACAGGGGAGATTGGCTACACCTTC. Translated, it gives CASSSTGEIGYTF.

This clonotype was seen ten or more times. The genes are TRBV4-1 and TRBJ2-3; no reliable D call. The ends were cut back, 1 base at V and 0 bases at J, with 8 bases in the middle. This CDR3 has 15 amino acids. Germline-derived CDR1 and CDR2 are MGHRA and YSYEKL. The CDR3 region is CASSQVKPSTDTQYF. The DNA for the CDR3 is TGCGCCAGCAGCCAAGTTAAGCCTAGCACAGATACGCAGTATTTT.

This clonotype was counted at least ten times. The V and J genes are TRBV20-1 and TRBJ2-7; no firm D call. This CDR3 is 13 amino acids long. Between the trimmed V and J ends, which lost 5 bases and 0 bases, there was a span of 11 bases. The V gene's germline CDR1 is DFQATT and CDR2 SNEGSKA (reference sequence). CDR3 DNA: TGCAGTGCTGTGTGGGGTGGCTCCTACGAGCAGTACTTC. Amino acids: CSAVWGGSYEQYF.

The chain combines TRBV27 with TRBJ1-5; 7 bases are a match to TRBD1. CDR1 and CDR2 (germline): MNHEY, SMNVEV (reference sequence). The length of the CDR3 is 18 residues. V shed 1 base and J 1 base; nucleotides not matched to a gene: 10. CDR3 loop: CASSLYPVDRASNQPQHF. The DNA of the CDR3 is TGTGCCAGCAGTTTATACCCCGTCGACAGGGCCAGCAATCAGCCCCAGCATTTT.

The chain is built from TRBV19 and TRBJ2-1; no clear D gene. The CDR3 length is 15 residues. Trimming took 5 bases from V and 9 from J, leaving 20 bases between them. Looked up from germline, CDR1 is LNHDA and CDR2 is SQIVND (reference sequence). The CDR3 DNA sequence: TGTGCCAGTAGTCTCACCTTAGCTCGTGCCCTTGAGCAGTTCTTC. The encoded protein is CASSLTLARALEQFF.